A single T cell receptor (beta chain) is shown here with its context. Its antigen is unknown. No base qualities exist here, and no much larger clone lies one base off it. Including the terminal cysteine and phenylalanine, the CDR3 comprises 14 residues. Only CDR3 DNA is held: 42 bases, read in frame from base 1. V was cut back by 3 bases and J by 3 bases, leaving a gap of 11 bases between them. TCR beta repertoires were profiled from peripheral blood of under 15 young patients with multiple sclerosis to demonstrate the VDJtools post-analysis software. The multiple sclerosis patients were children and adolescents ranging in age from roughly 6 to 15 years. The library relied on PCR. The listed sequencing device is Illumina HiSeq 2500. To reduce PCR and sequencing biases, unique molecular identifiers were built into the TCR beta cDNA libraries. About 0.5 million cDNA molecules were obtained for every 1 to 10 million input T cells, so each molecule roughly corresponded to one T cell. The patient libraries were prepared and sequenced using the same protocol as the earlier healthy control dataset. Samples belonging to the same batch were prepared together, multiplexed and sequenced on a shared HiSeq lane. In the source study's methods: MIGEC handled the raw barcoded reads, throwing out single-read molecular identifier groups before consensus assembly and CDR3 extraction. VDJtools was used for post-analysis of the clonotype tables, with diversity normalized by down-sampling every dataset to the smallest sample size. To correct batch-related cross-sample contamination, repertoire overlap clustering matched CDR3 amino acid sequences but not nucleotide sequences. The public reads were run again by TCRdb, first through fastp at Q25 and then through MiXCR, and only productive beta chains were kept. One record per CDR3 amino acid sequence lists the most common genes and DNA. TCRdb assigned the V and J calls; the authors' analysis was not used. The sample records about 460,000 distinct CDR3 sequences, under 55% of which are singletons. The top ten hold roughly 12% of the sample.

This entry belongs to a study of post-analysis software for immune sequencing data (dated by TCRdb to about 2015). Regarding the complete study: The recorded disease courses included relapsing-remitting, secondary progressive and progressive-relapsing multiple sclerosis, and some patients had no subtype annotation. The multiple sclerosis patient repertoires were compared with 10 or so previously published healthy control repertoires from donors aged about 6 to 26 years. A subset of samples was prepared in parallel using single-end sample barcoding, then pooled and co-amplified after Illumina adapter ligation.

The paper's findings and limits, for the study overall: Multiple sclerosis patients had significantly lower normalized Chao1 diversity than controls, a result that suggests substantial peripheral T-cell clonal expansion. Significantly higher frequencies in patients than in controls were found for five or six TRBV segments, including TRBV5-6, TRBV5-1 and TRBV20-1. The control group was slightly older than the multiple sclerosis patient group. Direct clustering with F measure revealed strong co-clustering of samples prepared in the same batch, which led to a batch-effect correction.

The clonotype comes from a girl aged 5-17 years with multiple sclerosis. Sample: blood. The chain is assembled from TRBV12-3 or TRBV12-4 and TRBJ1-1; TRBD1 is a weak D gene call, 5 bases matching. The CDR3 loop reads CASSFGGRYTEAFF. The DNA reads TGTGCCAGCAGTTTTGGGGGACGGTACACTGAAGCTTTCTTT.